This is a list of T cell receptor beta chains from one sample in a study of T cell responses to AZD1222 COVID-19 vaccine. Using immunoSEQ multiplex PCR, the repertoire was profiled, and TCRdb retains in-frame clones only, with some absent. The data hold approximately 130,000 clones, with roughly 90% observed a single time. Specimen: peripheral blood, collected 28 days after the second AZD1222 dose. These receptors were obtained from an adult who received the AZD1222 COVID-19 vaccine. Both conserved end residues are part of each CDR3. Each record gives: D gene, clone size, V gene, J gene, CDR3 DNA, CDR3 protein. A D gene is named only where the DNA matches it firmly. The size field is filled for only some rows; it gives once, few, many or a size class.

NA,NA,TRBV3-1/TRBV3-2,TRBJ1-2,TGTGCCAGCAGCCAAGTTGACGGTAACTATGGCTACACCTTC,CASSQVDGNYGYTF
NA,NA,TRBV5-4,TRBJ2-7,TGTGCCAGCAGCGCAACAGGGTCAGGAGAGCAGTACTTC,CASSATGSGEQYF
NA,NA,TRBV1,TRBJ2-7,TGCACCAGCAGCCAGGACAGCCCTAGAAGCTCCTACGAGCAGTACTTC,CTSSQDSPRSSYEQYF
NA,NA,TRBV24-1,TRBJ1-2,TGTGCCACCAGTGACCACTGGACACCTTATGGCTACACCTTC,CATSDHWTPYGYTF
TRBD1,once,TRBV28,TRBJ1-2,TGTGCCAGCAGTCAAGACAGGGGCTTACTCTATGGCTACACCTTC,CASSQDRGLLYGYTF
TRBD2,NA,TRBV4-1,TRBJ2-1,TGCGCCAGCAGCCAAGGGCCAGCGGGAGTGAATGAGCAGTTCTTC,CASSQGPAGVNEQFF
TRBD2,NA,TRBV29-1,TRBJ2-1,TGCAGCGTGGAAGTAGCGGGAGGCAATGAGCAGTTCTTC,CSVEVAGGNEQFF
TRBD2,NA,TRBV5-1,TRBJ2-3,TGCGCCAGCAGCTTGGGCGGGATGACTAGCGGGGGAGATACGCAGTATTTT,CASSLGGMTSGGDTQYF
NA,NA,TRBV29-1,TRBJ1-1,TGCAGCGTTGTGGAGGCGGAAAGGTATAACACTGAAGCTTTCTTT,CSVVEAERYNTEAFF
NA,NA,TRBV15,TRBJ1-3,TGTGCCACCAGCAGAGGGCGGTTCTCTGGAAACACCATATATTTT,CATSRGRFSGNTIYF
NA,NA,TRBV19,TRBJ2-7,TGTGCCAGTAGTACCGGGGCTCAGCACGACGAGCAGTACTTC,CASSTGAQHDEQYF
NA,NA,TRBV5-1,TRBJ1-1,TGCGCCAGCAGCTTGGACGGAACGGCCCCTGAAGCTTTCTTT,CASSLDGTAPEAFF
NA,few,TRBV6-4,TRBJ1-1,TGTGCCAGCAGATCTACGGACCGAGACACTGAAGCTTTCTTT,CASRSTDRDTEAFF
NA,NA,TRBV20-1,TRBJ1-6,TGCAGTGCTAGTGTTTCATTGGGTCGACAGGTTAATTCACCCCTCCACTTT,CSASVSLGRQVNSPLHF
NA,NA,TRBV5-4,TRBJ1-2,TGTGCCAGCAGCTTAGGGACGGCGTATGGCTACACCTTC,CASSLGTAYGYTF